These 22 T cell receptor beta chains came from one sample sequenced in a study of blood T cell repertoires in COVID-19. Some clones are missing from TCRdb's copy, which holds only in-frame ones; the method was immunoSEQ multiplex PCR. The sample includes over 110,000 clones, around nine tenths seen only once; the top ten take around 1.7%. What was sequenced was peripheral blood. These TCRs come from a woman aged 50 to 60 with acute or convalescent COVID-19.

This rearrangement joins TRBV9 to TRBJ2-3, with TRBD2 matching over 8 bases. Germline CDR1 and CDR2: SGDLS and YYNGEE. This CDR3 comprises 16 residues. After removal of 0 bases from V and 1 base from J, the junction contained 4 bases not matched to a gene. The CDR3 DNA follows: TGTGCCAGCAGCGTAGAAGGACTAGCCCGCACAGATACGCAGTATTTT. It codes for CASSVEGLARTDTQYF.

The chain is built from TRBV24-1 and TRBJ2-5; D gene ambiguous. The V gene's germline CDR1 is KGHDR and CDR2 SFDVKD. This CDR3 has 14 residues. The V gene lost 4 bases and the J gene lost 3 bases, with 11 bases spanning the gap. The CDR3 DNA reads TGTGCCACCAGTGACCCGCGGCCCGAAGAGACCCAGTACTTC. This translates into CATSDPRPEETQYF.

V usage is TRBV6-6 and J usage is TRBJ2-7; no definite D call. Germline CDR1 and CDR2: MNHNY and SVGAGI (reference sequence). The CDR3 loop spans 14 amino acids. Trimming stripped 6 bases from V and 2 bases from J, with 14 bases between. CDR3 residues: CASRYSDPPYEQYF. DNA of the CDR3: TGTGCCAGCAGATACAGCGATCCGCCCTACGAGCAGTACTTC.

This sequence joins TRBV10-2 and TRBJ2-5, with TRBD1 matching 9 bases. J gave up 2 bases and V 6 bases, and 10 bases lay outside the gene matches. The CDR3 has 16 residues. Germline loops: CDR1 WSHSY, CDR2 SAAADI. The DNA for the CDR3 is TGCGCCAGCAGGGCCCACAGGGGGCTTCGACAAGAGACCCAGTACTTC. This encodes CASRAHRGLRQETQYF.

This chain connects TRBV29-1 to TRBJ1-1; 8 nucleotides match TRBD1. CDR3 length: 12 residues. The V segment lost 7 bases and the J segment 1 base; nucleotides outside the gene matches: 2. CDR1 and CDR2 (germline): SQVTM, ANQGSEA. The CDR3 reads CSAGQGNTEAFF. The CDR3 DNA reads as TGCAGCGCAGGACAGGGGAACACTGAAGCTTTCTTT.

The rearrangement uses TRBV12-3 or TRBV12-4 and TRBJ1-2; maybe TRBD1 (5 bases). The CDR3 runs 13 residues. Trimming took 7 bases from V and 3 from J, leaving 12 bases between them. In DNA form, the CDR3 reads TGTGCCAGCATACAGGAGGGAGACTATGGCTACACCTTC. Translated, it gives CASIQEGDYGYTF.

The chain is built from TRBV18 and TRBJ2-1; 7 bases map to TRBD2. CDR1 is KGHSH, CDR2 LQKENI, per germline. Trimming cost V 1 base and J 0 bases; bases outside gene matches: 3. The CDR3 loop spans 16 amino acids. CDR3 loop: CASSPRGGSSYNEQFF. The CDR3 nucleotides are TGTGCCAGCTCACCACGAGGCGGGAGCTCCTACAATGAGCAGTTCTTC.

J is TRBJ1-3 and V is TRBV6-1; D is ambiguous. V was cut by 3 bases and J by 8 bases, with 5 bases left in between. Germline CDR1 MNHNS, CDR2 SASEGT. CDR3 size: 11 residues. CDR3 protein: CASSDSDTIYF. The CDR3, as DNA: TGTGCCAGCAGTGATAGCGACACCATATATTTT.

The rearrangement uses TRBV6-2 or TRBV6-3 and TRBJ2-1, with 8 nucleotides matching TRBD2. This CDR3 contains 15 residues. The junction had 10 bases not matched to a gene; V was cut back by 6 bases and J by 6 bases. In germline, CDR1 is MNHEY, CDR2 SVGEGT. Here the CDR3 reads CASSKRGTYTNEQFF. In DNA form, the CDR3 reads TGTGCCAGCAGCAAGCGGGGGACGTATACCAATGAGCAGTTCTTC.

The chain employs TRBV11-2 and TRBJ2-1; D unclear. The V and J ends lost 2 bases and 8 bases respectively, with 4 bases between them. The CDR3 covers 11 residues. From germline, CDR1 is SGHAT and CDR2 FQNNGV. The CDR3 region has the DNA TGTGCCAGCAGCTTAATCTATGAGCAGTTCTTC. Its protein product is CASSLIYEQFF.

Here the CDR3 reads CASSLPPGMETQYF. CDR3 coding DNA: TGTGCCAGCAGCCTCCCCCCGGGTATGGAGACCCAGTACTTC. This chain connects TRBV3-1 (or the pseudogene TRBV3-2) to TRBJ2-5; no clear D. With 4 bases removed from V and 5 bases from J, the gap between germline ends came to 14 bases. Germline V gene sequence: CDR1 LGHDT, CDR2 YNNKEL (reference sequence). The CDR3 spans 14 residues.

V usage is TRBV12-3 or TRBV12-4 and J usage is TRBJ1-1; 10 bases agree with TRBD1. The ends lost 6 bases at V and 5 bases at J; junction bases unmatched: 3. This CDR3 spans 13 amino acids. The CDR3 sequence is CASRVDRGTEAFF. The CDR3 nucleotides read TGTGCCAGCAGGGTGGACAGGGGGACTGAAGCTTTCTTT.

The rearrangement uses TRBV24-1 and TRBJ2-5, with 8 bases lining up with TRBD1. The ends lost 3 bases at V and 4 bases at J; junction bases unmatched: 12. Germline assignment: CDR1 KGHDR and CDR2 SFDVKD. This CDR3 has 17 amino acids. The CDR3 DNA reads TGTGCCACCAGTGATCCGACGACAGGGGATGGACGAGAGACCCAGTACTTC. This sequence encodes CATSDPTTGDGRETQYF.

The chain has TRBV7-8 and TRBJ2-7; 8 nucleotides line up with TRBD1. The CDR3 consists of 18 residues. With 3 bases clipped from V and 0 bases from J, the junction kept 13 bases outside the gene matches. In germline, CDR1 is SGHVS, CDR2 FQNEAQ. CDR3 DNA sequence: TGTGCCAGCAGCTTGGACAGGGACGGCGCCGGTAGCTCCTACGAGCAGTACTTC. Protein product: CASSLDRDGAGSSYEQYF.

This chain uses TRBV3-1 (or the pseudogene TRBV3-2) with TRBJ2-5; D not resolved. V was pared by 3 bases and J by 5 bases, with 19 bases between. The CDR3 has 16 amino acids. Germline CDR1 is LGHDT and CDR2 is YNNKEL (reference sequence). The CDR3 DNA sequence: TGTGCCAGCAGCCAGGCGGTGCTATCAGTTGGGGAGACCCAGTACTTC. It codes for CASSQAVLSVGETQYF.

The chain combines TRBV7-3 with TRBJ2-3; weak D call: TRBD2 (5 bases). Germline V CDR1 and CDR2: SGHTA, FQGTGA. The CDR3 has 14 amino acids. V was shortened by 4 bases and J by 2 bases, with 10 bases between the two germline ends. In DNA, the CDR3 is TGTGCCAGCAGCTCGGGGTCGGTCACAGATACGCAGTATTTT. The encoded protein is CASSSGSVTDTQYF.

The sample holds one count of this clone. The rearrangement joins TRBV15 to TRBJ1-2; tentatively, D is TRBD1 (6 bases). The length of the CDR3 is 13 residues. The V gene's germline CDR1 is LNHNV and CDR2 YYDKDF (reference sequence). V lost 5 bases, J lost 3 bases, and 10 bases lay in between. The CDR3, as DNA: TGTGCCACCAGCGGGGGCGACGACTATGGCTACACCTTC. Translation: CATSGGDDYGYTF.

The chain carries TRBV5-1 and TRBJ1-3; TRBD1 is a possible D gene (5 bases). Germline V CDR1 and CDR2: SGHRS, YFSETQ. V was trimmed by 4 bases and J by 0 bases, leaving 11 bases between them. CDR3 length: 15 amino acids. The CDR3 DNA reads TGCGCCAGCAGCCCCACAGGTGACTCTGGAAACACCATATATTTT. Translated: CASSPTGDSGNTIYF. The full variable domain, in which reference TRBV5-1 and TRBJ1-3 provide the parts outside the CDR3, is KAGVTQTPRYLIKTRGQQVTLSCSPISGHRSVSWYQQTPGQGLQFLFEYFSETQRNKGNFPGRFSGRQFSNSRSEMNVSTLELGDSALYLCASSPTGDSGNTIYFGEGSWLTVV.

This rearrangement joins TRBV4-1 to TRBJ2-7, with 13 bases fitting TRBD2. Germline CDR1 is MGHRA and CDR2 is YSYEKL. The CDR3 runs 17 residues. V dropped 5 bases and J dropped 0; count of bases not matched to a gene: 7. Here the CDR3 DNA reads TGCGCCAGCAGCGCTACTAGCGGGAGGGTTAGCTCCTACGAGCAGTACTTC. The encoded protein is CASSATSGRVSSYEQYF.

This chain uses TRBV12-3 or TRBV12-4 with TRBJ1-5, with 7 bases that match TRBD1. V lost 5 bases to trimming and J lost 7 bases; unmatched junction nucleotides: 5. The CDR3 is made up of 13 amino acids. The CDR3 bases are TGTGCCAGCAGTAAACAGGGGAGACAGCCCCAGCATTTT. It is translated as CASSKQGRQPQHF.

The V call is TRBV6-1, the J call TRBJ2-7; D perhaps matches TRBD1 (5 bases). The CDR3 loop spans 13 amino acids. V gave up 5 bases and J gave up 3 bases, with 11 bases separating them. CDR1 is MNHNS and CDR2 is SASEGT in the germline V gene. CDR3 nucleotide sequence: TGTGCCAGCAGTTTTAAGGGGATCTACGAGCAGTACTTC. Amino acid sequence: CASSFKGIYEQYF.

The V and J genes are TRBV5-1 and TRBJ2-1, with TRBD2 identical over 10 bases. The CDR3 runs to 16 residues. V lost 0 bases, J lost 6 bases, and 6 bases stayed unmatched. Germline assignment: CDR1 SGHRS and CDR2 YFSETQ. The CDR3 region is CASSLELAGGTNEQFF. Written as DNA, the CDR3 is TGCGCCAGCAGCTTGGAATTAGCGGGAGGAACCAATGAGCAGTTCTTC.